The 29 T cell receptor beta chains below come from one sample, sequenced in a study of blood T cell repertoires in COVID-19. Profiled with immunoSEQ multiplex PCR; TCRdb holds only in-frame clones, not every one. The table includes around 300,000 clones, approximately 90% detected once. The specimen was PBMCs or T cells enriched from blood (not recorded which). The receptors were sampled from a woman aged 40 to 55 who had recovered from COVID-19.

The chain links TRBV6-5 to TRBJ1-3; tentatively, D is TRBD1 (5 bases). Germline V gene sequence: CDR1 MNHEY, CDR2 SVGAGI. The CDR3 is 14 residues long. Trimming removed 10 bases from V and 0 bases from J, with 13 bases in between. CDR3 DNA sequence: TGTGCCACCTCAAGCGGGGGCTCTGGAAACACCATATATTTT. This sequence encodes CATSSGGSGNTIYF.

This chain connects TRBV11-2 to TRBJ2-3; no definite D call. The CDR3 runs 12 residues. Trimming left V 5 bases short and J 6 bases short, with 9 bases between. Germline CDR1 reads SGHAT; CDR2 reads FQNNGV. The CDR3, as DNA: TGTGCCAGCAGCCCCCGGTTGGATACGCAGTATTTT. This sequence encodes CASSPRLDTQYF.

The rearrangement joins TRBV5-1 to TRBJ2-5; TRBD2 agrees at 11 bases. The germline gives CDR1 SGHRS, CDR2 YFSETQ. This CDR3 is built from 15 residues. The trim removed 0 bases at V and 5 bases at J, leaving 3 bases unmatched. The CDR3 sequence is CASSLALAGDETQYF. CDR3 sequence (DNA): TGCGCCAGCAGCTTGGCACTAGCGGGAGATGAGACCCAGTACTTC.

V is TRBV29-1 and J is TRBJ2-2, with TRBD1 matching over 11 bases. The CDR3 runs 16 residues. With 0 bases clipped from V and 6 bases from J, the junction kept 6 bases outside the gene matches. CDR1 is SQVTM, CDR2 ANQGSEA, per germline. CDR3 residues: CSVEDPDRGLAGELFF. CDR3 coding DNA: TGCAGCGTTGAAGATCCGGACAGGGGGCTGGCCGGGGAGCTGTTTTTT.

The rearrangement uses TRBV7-8 and TRBJ2-7; possible D gene TRBD2, 6 bases. Trimming stripped 2 bases from V and 2 bases from J, with 13 bases between. Germline V gene data show CDR1 as SGHVS and CDR2 as FQNEAQ. The CDR3 loop spans 15 amino acids. The CDR3 DNA reads TGTGCCAGCAGCTTACAGGGTAGCGGTACCTACGAGCAGTACTTC. Amino acids: CASSLQGSGTYEQYF.

The rearrangement joins TRBV2 to TRBJ2-7; maybe TRBD2 (6 bases). CDR1 is SNHLY and CDR2 is FYNNEI in the germline V gene. The CDR3 is 14 amino acids. V lost 6 bases and J lost 1, with 13 bases in between. The CDR3 here is CASRTGVDSYEQYF. In nucleotides, the CDR3 is TGTGCCAGCAGGACGGGAGTGGATTCCTACGAGCAGTACTTC.

The rearrangement uses TRBV2 and TRBJ2-4, with D maybe TRBD2 (6 bases). The CDR3 is 16 amino acids. The V end was cut by 7 bases, the J end by 0 bases, with 16 bases between. Germline CDR1 reads SNHLY; CDR2 reads FYNNEI. CDR3 nucleotide sequence: TGTGCCAGCACTCGAGACAGCGGGTCAGCCAAAAACATTCAGTACTTC. Protein sequence: CASTRDSGSAKNIQYF.

The rearrangement uses TRBV6-2 or TRBV6-3 and TRBJ2-7; 15 nucleotides line up with TRBD2. Trimming at V came to 2 bases and at J to 4 bases, leaving 9 bases not matched to a gene. CDR1 is MNHEY and CDR2 is SVGEGT in the germline V gene. The CDR3 spans 18 residues. CDR3 residues: CASSYAWTSGRARYEQYF. CDR3 bases: TGTGCCAGCAGTTACGCCTGGACTAGCGGGAGGGCCAGGTACGAGCAGTACTTC.

The chain has TRBV27 and TRBJ2-7; 7 bases map to TRBD2. Trimming at V came to 7 bases and at J to 2 bases, leaving 5 bases not matched to a gene. This CDR3 has 13 residues. The germline gives CDR1 MNHEY, CDR2 SMNVEV (reference sequence). This CDR3 is CASKGDYPYEQYF. CDR3 bases: TGTGCCAGCAAAGGGGACTATCCCTACGAGCAGTACTTC.

The rearrangement links TRBV4-2 to TRBJ1-2; maybe TRBD1 (6 bases). Germline V gene data show CDR1 as LGHNA and CDR2 as YNFKEQ. This CDR3 has 16 amino acids. V lost 0 bases and J lost 0, with 11 bases in between. The CDR3 DNA is TGTGCCAGCAGCCAAGACAGGGGACGGGCTAACTATGGCTACACCTTC. It specifies CASSQDRGRANYGYTF.

J is TRBJ2-7 and V is TRBV3-1 (or the pseudogene TRBV3-2); 9 bases line up with TRBD2. The length of the CDR3 is 15 residues. The trim removed 6 bases at V and 1 base at J, leaving 7 bases unmatched. Germline values: CDR1 LGHDT, CDR2 YNNKEL (reference sequence). The CDR3 region is CASSARAGGSYEQYF. CDR3 nucleotide sequence: TGTGCCAGCAGTGCCCGGGCGGGAGGGTCCTACGAGCAGTACTTC.

V usage is TRBV28 and J usage is TRBJ2-1, with 12 positions matching TRBD2. The CDR3 extends over 18 amino acids. Unmatched junction bases numbered 12, after V lost 3 bases and J lost 6 bases. Germline V gives CDR1 MDHEN, CDR2 SYDVKM. CDR3: CASSFQASGRVRGNEQFF. DNA for the CDR3: TGTGCCAGCAGTTTTCAGGCTAGCGGGAGGGTTCGGGGCAATGAGCAGTTCTTC.

The genes are TRBV19 and TRBJ2-5; the match to TRBD2 covers 10 bases. The V and J ends lost 3 bases and 5 bases, in that order; junction bases with no gene match: 9. The germline gives CDR1 LNHDA, CDR2 SQIVND (reference sequence). The CDR3 runs 16 residues. CDR3 amino acids: CASSIGSGRARETQYF. CDR3 in DNA: TGTGCCAGTAGTATCGGGAGCGGGAGGGCCCGGGAGACCCAGTACTTC. Looking up the rest from reference TRBV19 and TRBJ2-5 gives the full variable domain: DGGITQSPKYLFRKEGQNVTLSCEQNLNHDAMYWYRQDPGQGLRLIYYSQIVNDFQKGDIAEGYSVSREKKESFPLTVTSAQKNPTAFYLCASSIGSGRARETQYFGPGTRLLVL.

The CDR3 region has the DNA TGTGCCAGCAGTTCGCTAGACGAGCAGTACTTC. Translating gives CASSSLDEQYF. The chain carries TRBV2 and TRBJ2-7; D gene uncertain. The CDR3 covers 11 residues. CDR1 is SNHLY and CDR2 is FYNNEI in the germline V gene. Trimming cost V 5 bases and J 5 bases, with 7 bases left between them.

This chain links TRBV6-5 with TRBJ1-6; 9 nucleotides match TRBD1. This CDR3 is 13 amino acids long. Germline loops: CDR1 MNHEY, CDR2 SVGAGI. The V and J ends lost 6 bases and 10 bases, in that order; junction bases with no gene match: 4. The CDR3 DNA reads as TGTGCCAGCAGAGGGACAGGGCGGTCACCCCTCCACTTT. The encoded protein is CASRGTGRSPLHF.

This chain connects TRBV28 to TRBJ2-7; 8 bases are shared with TRBD2. With 7 bases clipped from V and 0 bases from J, the junction kept 8 bases outside the gene matches. This CDR3 is 15 amino acids long. In germline, CDR1 is MDHEN, CDR2 SYDVKM. This chain's CDR3 is CASTPLAEYSYEQYF. As DNA, the CDR3 is TGTGCCAGCACCCCACTAGCGGAATACTCCTACGAGCAGTACTTC. Variable domain in full (rest from reference TRBV28 and TRBJ2-7): DVKVTQSSRYLVKRTGEKVFLECVQDMDHENMFWYRQDPGLGLRLIYFSYDVKMKEKGDIPEGYSVSREKKERFSLILESASTNQTSMYLCASTPLAEYSYEQYFGPGTRLTVT.

The V call is TRBV29-1, the J call TRBJ2-2; 10 nucleotides match TRBD1. Germline V lookup: CDR1 SQVTM, CDR2 ANQGSEA. V trimming: 6 bases; J trimming: 7 bases; junction bases outside the gene matches: 8. This CDR3 has 14 residues. CDR3 nucleotide sequence: TGCAGCGTCCCCGGGACAGGGGTTATCGGGGAGCTGTTTTTT. Translated, it gives CSVPGTGVIGELFF.

CDR3 residues: CAISEDRDSYNSPLHF. The CDR3, as DNA: TGTGCCATCAGTGAGGACAGGGACTCCTATAATTCACCCCTCCACTTT. The V and J genes are TRBV10-3 and TRBJ1-6; 7 bases are shared with TRBD1. This CDR3 has 16 residues. The germline CDR1 and CDR2 sequences are ENHRY and SYGVKD. After removal of 2 bases from V and 0 bases from J, the junction contained 1 base not matched to a gene.

The chain couples TRBV30 to TRBJ2-1; a weak D match, TRBD2 (6 bases). The CDR3 totals 13 residues. V shed 2 bases and J shed 15 bases, with 20 bases lying between them. Germline V gene sequence: CDR1 GTSNPN, CDR2 SVGIG (reference sequence). The CDR3 here is CAWSTTPSEVTFF. Here the CDR3 DNA reads TGTGCCTGGAGTACTACCCCTAGCGAAGTCACGTTCTTC.

This chain uses TRBV2 with TRBJ1-4; D uncertain. Germline V gene data show CDR1 as SNHLY and CDR2 as FYNNEI. CDR3 length: 11 residues. Trimming removed 6 bases from V and 8 bases from J, with 7 bases in between. CDR3 loop: CASRDLEKLFF. CDR3 in DNA: TGTGCCAGCAGAGACTTAGAAAAACTGTTTTTT.

The V gene is TRBV12-3 or TRBV12-4, the J gene TRBJ2-7; tentative D call: TRBD2 (5 bases). The CDR3 loop spans 12 amino acids. Trimming cost V 4 bases and J 5 bases, with 9 bases left between them. The CDR3 here is CASSSLGDEQYF. The CDR3 DNA reads as TGTGCCAGCAGTTCCCTCGGGGACGAGCAGTACTTC.

The chain couples TRBV6-5 to TRBJ1-5; unclear D gene. Trimming left V 7 bases short and J 8 bases short, with 18 bases between. This CDR3 is built from 14 residues. The germline V gene has CDR1 MNHEY and CDR2 SVGAGI. The CDR3 DNA reads as TGTGCCAGCACCACCGCCCGGGGATGGGAGCCCCAGCATTTT. Translation gives CASTTARGWEPQHF.

The chain carries TRBV2 and TRBJ1-2; D gene ambiguous. CDR3 size: 15 residues. Germline CDR1 is SNHLY and CDR2 is FYNNEI. Deletions cut 2 bases from V and 1 base from J, with 11 bases between. CDR3 DNA: TGTGCCAGCAGTGAAAGGTGGGCAATTAACTATGGCTACACCTTC. Amino acid sequence: CASSERWAINYGYTF.

The chain couples TRBV5-4 to TRBJ2-5, with 7 bases aligning to TRBD1. The V segment lost 2 bases and the J segment 9 bases; nucleotides outside the gene matches: 13. The CDR3 is 15 residues long. Germline loops: CDR1 SGHNT, CDR2 YYREEE (reference sequence). The CDR3 bases are TGTGCCAGCAGCTTACCCTCGACAGGGAAAAGCTCCCAGTACTTC. It codes for CASSLPSTGKSSQYF.

The rearrangement joins TRBV10-3 to TRBJ2-5; a weak D match, TRBD2 (6 bases). The CDR3 is made up of 14 amino acids. The V gene's germline CDR1 is ENHRY and CDR2 SYGVKD. Trimming shortened V by 5 bases and J by 5 bases, and 15 bases separated the two germline ends. CDR3 region: CAISSGTLEETQYF. The CDR3 bases are TGTGCCATCAGTTCCGGGACTTTGGAGGAGACCCAGTACTTC.

The genes are TRBV6-5 and TRBJ1-1; the match to TRBD1 covers 7 bases. The CDR3 has 13 amino acids. Losses at the gene ends were 6 bases for V and 4 bases for J; bases not matched to a gene: 5. Germline CDR1 reads MNHEY; CDR2 reads SVGAGI. DNA of the CDR3: TGTGCCAGCAGGACCCAGGGGGGCACTGAAGCTTTCTTT. Amino acids: CASRTQGGTEAFF.

V and J are TRBV2 and TRBJ1-2; perhaps TRBD1 as D (6 bases). Germline CDR1 SNHLY, CDR2 FYNNEI. CDR3 length: 14 residues. The germline V and J ends were trimmed by 1 base and 3 bases, with 9 bases remaining between them. This chain's CDR3 is CASSEGTEYYGYTF. CDR3 in DNA: TGTGCCAGCAGTGAAGGGACAGAATACTATGGCTACACCTTC.

Remarks on this clone: Different DNA sequences within this sample yield the same CDR3. The chain uses TRBV5-1 and TRBJ2-7; a weak D match, TRBD2 (6 bases). With 3 bases removed from V and 0 bases from J, the gap between germline ends came to 13 bases. The CDR3 spans 15 residues. From germline, CDR1 is SGHRS and CDR2 YFSETQ. The DNA of the CDR3 is TGCGCCAGCAGCTACACAGCGGGCCCCTCCTACGAGCAGTACTTC. Its protein is CASSYTAGPSYEQYF.

This chain connects TRBV7-9 to TRBJ2-7, with TRBD1 identical over 12 bases. Germline CDR1 reads SEHNR; CDR2 reads FQNEAQ (reference sequence). V shed 1 base and J 2 bases; nucleotides not matched to a gene: 9. This CDR3 has 18 residues. The CDR3 region has the DNA TGTGCCAGCAGCTTAGGTACGGGACAGGGGGCGCGAACCTACGAGCAGTACTTC. Residues: CASSLGTGQGARTYEQYF.